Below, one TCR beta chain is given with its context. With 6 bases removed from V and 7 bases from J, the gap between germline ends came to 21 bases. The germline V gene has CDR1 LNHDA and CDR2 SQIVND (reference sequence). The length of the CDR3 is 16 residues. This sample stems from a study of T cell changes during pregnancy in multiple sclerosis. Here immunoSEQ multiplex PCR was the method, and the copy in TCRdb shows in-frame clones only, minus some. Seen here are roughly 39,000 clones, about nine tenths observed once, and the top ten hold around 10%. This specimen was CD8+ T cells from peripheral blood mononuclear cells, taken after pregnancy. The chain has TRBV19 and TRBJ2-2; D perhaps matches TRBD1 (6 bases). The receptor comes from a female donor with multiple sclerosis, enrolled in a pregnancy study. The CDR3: CASRGNTGMKGGELFF. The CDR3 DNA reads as TGTGCCAGTAGAGGGAACACAGGGATGAAGGGCGGGGAGCTGTTTTTT.